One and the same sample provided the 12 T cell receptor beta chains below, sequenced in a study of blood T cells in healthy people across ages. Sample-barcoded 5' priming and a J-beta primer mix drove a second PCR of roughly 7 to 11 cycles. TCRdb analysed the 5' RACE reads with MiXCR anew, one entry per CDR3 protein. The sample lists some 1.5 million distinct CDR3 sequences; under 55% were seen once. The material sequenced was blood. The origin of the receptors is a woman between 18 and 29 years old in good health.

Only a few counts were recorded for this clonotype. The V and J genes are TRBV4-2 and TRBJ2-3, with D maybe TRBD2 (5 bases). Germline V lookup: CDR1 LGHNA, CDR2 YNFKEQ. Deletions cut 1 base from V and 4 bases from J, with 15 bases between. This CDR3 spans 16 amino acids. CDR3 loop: CASSQVVAGVSDTQYF. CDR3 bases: TGTGCCAGCAGCCAAGTAGTCGCGGGTGTTTCAGATACGCAGTATTTT.

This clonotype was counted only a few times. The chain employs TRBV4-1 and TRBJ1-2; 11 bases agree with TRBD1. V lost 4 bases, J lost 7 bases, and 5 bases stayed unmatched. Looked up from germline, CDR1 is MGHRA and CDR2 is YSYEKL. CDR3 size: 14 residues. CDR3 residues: CASSPGQGAPGYTF. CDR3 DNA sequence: TGCGCCAGCAGCCCCGGACAGGGGGCGCCTGGCTACACCTTC.

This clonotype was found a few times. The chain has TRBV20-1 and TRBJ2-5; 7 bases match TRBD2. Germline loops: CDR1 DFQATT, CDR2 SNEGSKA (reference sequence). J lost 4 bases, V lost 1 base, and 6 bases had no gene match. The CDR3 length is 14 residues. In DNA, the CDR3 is TGCAGTGCTAGAGTTGCGACTAGCATAGAGACCCAGTACTTC. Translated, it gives CSARVATSIETQYF.

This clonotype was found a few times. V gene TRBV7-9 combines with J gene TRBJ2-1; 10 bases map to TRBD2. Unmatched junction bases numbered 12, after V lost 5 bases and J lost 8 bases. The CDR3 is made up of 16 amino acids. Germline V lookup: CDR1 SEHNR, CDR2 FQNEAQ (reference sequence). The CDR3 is CASSAILAGVVDEQFF. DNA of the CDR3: TGTGCCAGCAGCGCGATTCTAGCGGGAGTCGTTGATGAGCAGTTCTTC.

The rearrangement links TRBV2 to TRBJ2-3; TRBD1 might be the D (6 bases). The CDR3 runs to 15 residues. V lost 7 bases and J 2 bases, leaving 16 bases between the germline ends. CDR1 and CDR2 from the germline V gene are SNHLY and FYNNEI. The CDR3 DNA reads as TGTGCCAGCACCCCGGTGGACAGTAACACAGATACGCAGTATTTT. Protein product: CASTPVDSNTDTQYF.

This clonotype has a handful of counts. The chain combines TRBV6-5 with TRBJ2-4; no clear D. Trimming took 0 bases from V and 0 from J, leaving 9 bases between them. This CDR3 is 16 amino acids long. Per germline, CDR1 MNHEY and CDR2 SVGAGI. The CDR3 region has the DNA TGTGCCAGCAGTTACTCGAACAGACCAGCCAAAAACATTCAGTACTTC. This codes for CASSYSNRPAKNIQYF.

Written as DNA, the CDR3 is TGTGCCAGCAGGACAGGGGGCGCTGGCAATCAGCCCCAGCATTTT. It codes for CASRTGGAGNQPQHF. V usage is TRBV6-1 and J usage is TRBJ1-5; 10 nucleotides line up with TRBD1. There are 15 residues in the CDR3. The junction had 4 bases not matched to a gene; V was cut back by 6 bases and J by 2 bases. CDR1 and CDR2 (germline): MNHNS, SASEGT.

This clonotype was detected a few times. The DNA of the CDR3 is TGTGCCAGCAGGTCTAGCGGGAGAGAGACCCAGTACTTC. Protein product: CASRSSGRETQYF. The chain uses TRBV6-2 or TRBV6-3 and TRBJ2-5, with 10 bases fitting TRBD2. Germline-derived CDR1 and CDR2 are MNHEY and SVGEGT. This CDR3 is 13 amino acids long. V was clipped by 6 bases and J by 4 bases; unmatched bases: 2.

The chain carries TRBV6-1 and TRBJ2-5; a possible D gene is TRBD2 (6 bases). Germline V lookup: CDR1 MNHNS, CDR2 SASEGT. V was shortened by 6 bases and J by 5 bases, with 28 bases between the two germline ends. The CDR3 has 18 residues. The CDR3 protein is CASSEFAGRQVLRETQYF. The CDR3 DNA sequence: TGTGCCAGCAGCGAATTCGCGGGGAGGCAGGTCCTTCGGGAGACCCAGTACTTC.

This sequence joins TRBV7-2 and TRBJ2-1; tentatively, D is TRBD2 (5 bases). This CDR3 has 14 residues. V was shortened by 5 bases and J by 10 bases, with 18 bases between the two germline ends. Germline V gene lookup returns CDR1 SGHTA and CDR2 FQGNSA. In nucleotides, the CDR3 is TGTGCCAGCAGCCTATCGGGGATATTGTGGGAGCAGTTCTTC. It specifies CASSLSGILWEQFF.

The CDR3 reads CASSQDLGTGNIQYF. CDR3 bases: TGTGCCAGCAGCCAAGATTTGGGGACGGGAAACATTCAGTACTTC. V gene TRBV3-1 combines with J gene TRBJ2-4, with D perhaps matching TRBD1 or TRBD2 (5 bases each). Trimming removed 0 bases at V and 6 bases at J, with 12 bases between. CDR3 length: 15 amino acids. Germline loops: CDR1 LGHDT, CDR2 YNNKEL (reference sequence).

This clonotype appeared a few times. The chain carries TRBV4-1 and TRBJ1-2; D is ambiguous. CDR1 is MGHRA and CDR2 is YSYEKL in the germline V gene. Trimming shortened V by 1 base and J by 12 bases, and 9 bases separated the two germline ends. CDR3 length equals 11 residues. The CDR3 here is CASSQGVGNTF. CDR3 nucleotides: TGCGCCAGCAGCCAAGGAGTAGGGAACACCTTC.